What follows are 5 T cell receptor beta chains derived from one specimen sequenced in a study of control samples from healthy donors and cancer patients. Data came from immunoSEQ multiplex PCR; TCRdb stores just in-frame clones and leaves some out. The sample gives 130,000 or so clones, approximately 94% of which show up once; around 13% is in the top ten. Sequencing was done on a sample of blood. The receptors originated from a man between 40 and 49 years old in good health.

This sequence joins TRBV12-3 or TRBV12-4 and TRBJ1-1, with D uncertain. Trimming took off 2 bases at V and 1 base at J, with 5 bases between the two ends. The CDR3 spans 13 residues. CDR3 bases: TGTGCCAGCAGTTTAAACTCGAACACTGAAGCTTTCTTT. It specifies CASSLNSNTEAFF.

This chain links TRBV11-3 with TRBJ2-5; 11 bases are shared with TRBD2. The germline V gene encodes CDR1 SGHNT and CDR2 YENEEA. The CDR3 is made up of 16 amino acids. J lost 1 base, V lost 1 base, and 2 bases had no gene match. CDR3 loop: CASSLGLAGPQETQYF. The CDR3 DNA reads as TGTGCCAGCAGCTTAGGACTAGCGGGGCCCCAAGAGACCCAGTACTTC. Variable domain in full (rest from reference TRBV11-3 and TRBJ2-5): EAGVVQSPRYKIIEKKQPVAFWCNPISGHNTLYWYLQNLGQGPELLIRYENEEAVDDSQLPKDRFSAERLKGVDSTLKIQPAELGDSAVYLCASSLGLAGPQETQYFGPGTRLLVL.

The rearrangement joins TRBV5-1 to TRBJ1-4; tentatively, D is TRBD1 (6 bases). Germline CDR1 is SGHRS and CDR2 is YFSETQ. The CDR3 spans 15 residues. V lost 4 bases, J lost 8 bases, and 18 bases lay in between. The CDR3, as DNA: TGCGCCAGCAGCCCTGGGACATCACGGAAAGAAAAACTGTTTTTT. It codes for CASSPGTSRKEKLFF.

This chain links TRBV10-1 with TRBJ1-6; D is undetermined. V gave up 1 base and J gave up 9 bases, with 7 bases separating them. Germline lookup yields CDR1 WNHNN and CDR2 SYGVQD (reference sequence). This CDR3 contains 13 residues. The CDR3 DNA is TGCGCCAGCAGTGAGTTGATGGGTTCACCCCTCCACTTT. Its protein product is CASSELMGSPLHF.

V is TRBV5-1 and J is TRBJ2-1; 7 bases map to TRBD2. Germline trimming cut 0 bases from V and 0 bases from J; bases unmatched to any gene: 12. Per the germline V gene, CDR1 is SGHRS and CDR2 is YFSETQ. CDR3 length equals 19 residues. CDR3 loop: CASSLAPVGGSSSYNEQFF. CDR3 sequence (DNA): TGCGCCAGCAGCTTGGCCCCGGTCGGGGGGTCGAGCTCCTACAATGAGCAGTTCTTC.